This T cell receptor beta chain was retrieved from a study of blood T cell repertoires in COVID-19. Looking at the study overall: The study drew acute and convalescent COVID-19 samples from the United States, Italy and Spain. PBMCs, B-cell-depleted T cells, or T cells were the source of the cDNA or gDNA that made up the material.

Measured with immunoSEQ multiplex PCR; TCRdb has only the in-frame clones, and not every one. This sample carries approximately 380,000 clones, approximately 91% of them seen once, and the ten largest clones take 0.8% to 0.9%. The study drew participants aged about 18 to 90 years from some 24 US areas. Participants reported their clinical history, and cohort assignment relied on those reports. The sequence was collected from a woman aged 35 to 49 who had been exposed to COVID-19. The source material was PBMCs or T cells enriched from blood (not recorded which).

The CDR3 sequence: CASSIIPRDSGANVLTF. CDR3 bases: TGTGCCAGTAGTATAATTCCCCGGGACTCTGGGGCCAACGTCCTGACTTTC. The V gene is TRBV19, the J gene TRBJ2-6, with TRBD2 as a possible D gene (5 bases). CDR3 length equals 17 residues. The ends were cut back, 2 bases at V and 0 bases at J, with 11 bases in the middle. Germline CDR1 is LNHDA and CDR2 is SQIVND (reference sequence).